These 21 T cell receptor beta chains originate from one sample sequenced in a study of cytomegalovirus exposure and HLA in healthy donors. The assay was immunoSEQ multiplex PCR, and TCRdb's table has in-frame clones only and misses some. The profile shows about 140,000 clones, 86% of them singletons. The source material was PBMCs. All receptors derive from a man younger than 35 in good health and CMV-seronegative.

The rearrangement links TRBV28 to TRBJ1-2; D uncertain. The V end was cut by 2 bases, the J end by 1 base, with 11 bases between. The CDR3 loop spans 15 amino acids. Germline V gene lookup returns CDR1 MDHEN and CDR2 SYDVKM. CDR3 in amino acids: CASSLPGSGNYGYTF. CDR3 coding DNA: TGTGCCAGCAGTTTACCTGGGTCAGGTAACTATGGCTACACCTTC.

V is TRBV4-1 and J is TRBJ2-2, with 10 bases matching TRBD1. V shed 0 bases, J shed 4 bases, and the junction held 5 bases outside the gene matches. The CDR3 totals 17 residues. Germline lookup yields CDR1 MGHRA and CDR2 YSYEKL. The DNA for the CDR3 is TGCGCCAGCAGCCAAGATTGGGGGACAGGGGCCACCGGGGAGCTGTTTTTT. It specifies CASSQDWGTGATGELFF.

The chain combines TRBV5-6 with TRBJ2-7; a weak D match, TRBD1 (5 bases). This CDR3 is 16 amino acids long. The V end lost 2 bases, the J end lost 2 bases, and 17 bases lay between the germline ends. Germline CDR1 SGHDT, CDR2 YYEEEE. CDR3 residues: CASSFGYSGRAYEQYF. In DNA, the CDR3 is TGTGCCAGCAGCTTTGGATATTCGGGCAGGGCCTACGAGCAGTACTTC.

This clone was found once. This chain joins TRBV29-1 and TRBJ1-1; D is possibly TRBD1 (6 bases). V was clipped by 3 bases and J by 5 bases, with 16 bases between them. Germline CDR1 reads SQVTM; CDR2 reads ANQGSEA. The CDR3 runs to 14 residues. The CDR3 coding sequence is TGCAGCGTTGAGGCAAGACACCAGGGGACTGAAGCTTTCTTT. Protein: CSVEARHQGTEAFF.

This chain connects TRBV28 to TRBJ2-7, with D perhaps TRBD2 (6 bases). CDR1 is MDHEN and CDR2 is SYDVKM in the germline V gene. This CDR3 contains 15 residues. With 0 bases removed from V and 2 bases from J, the gap between germline ends came to 11 bases. This chain's CDR3 is CASSLWGSGAYEQYF. DNA for the CDR3: TGTGCCAGCAGTTTATGGGGTAGCGGAGCCTACGAGCAGTACTTC.

J is TRBJ2-5 and V is TRBV9; D is possibly TRBD2 (6 bases). The length of the CDR3 is 16 residues. V was pared by 0 bases and J by 1 base, with 13 bases between. Germline CDR1 and CDR2: SGDLS and YYNGEE. This CDR3 is CASSVGPGGPQETQYF. The DNA of the CDR3 is TGTGCCAGCAGCGTAGGGCCCGGGGGACCCCAAGAGACCCAGTACTTC.

This clone was observed a few times. CDR3 region: CAGGTGVGYTF. CDR3 coding DNA: TGTGCCGGAGGGACAGGGGTCGGCTACACCTTC. J is TRBJ1-2 and V is TRBV19; 10 bases are a match to TRBD1. The V segment lost 11 bases and the J segment 8 bases; nucleotides outside the gene matches: 5. Germline CDR1 is LNHDA and CDR2 is SQIVND (reference sequence). This CDR3 is built from 11 residues.

The chain uses TRBV5-1 and TRBJ1-4, with 8 bases aligning to TRBD1. With 4 bases clipped from V and 3 bases from J, the junction kept 8 bases outside the gene matches. This CDR3 contains 16 residues. Germline CDR1 reads SGHRS; CDR2 reads YFSETQ. The CDR3 DNA sequence: TGCGCCAGCAGCGGGACGACAGGGGCCCCTAATGAAAAACTGTTTTTT. Residues: CASSGTTGAPNEKLFF. Complete variable domain (other parts from reference TRBV5-1 and TRBJ1-4): KAGVTQTPRYLIKTRGQQVTLSCSPISGHRSVSWYQQTPGQGLQFLFEYFSETQRNKGNFPGRFSGRQFSNSRSEMNVSTLELGDSALYLCASSGTTGAPNEKLFFGSGTQLSVL.

This sequence joins TRBV28 and TRBJ1-3; 9 nucleotides align to TRBD1. CDR1 is MDHEN and CDR2 is SYDVKM in the germline V gene. The CDR3 is 14 amino acids. V was clipped by 3 bases and J by 6 bases; unmatched bases: 3. CDR3 sequence: CASSLGDRANTIYF. For the CDR3, the DNA is TGTGCCAGCAGTTTGGGGGACAGGGCAAACACCATATATTTT.

The CDR3 coding sequence is TGTGCCAGCCTGCAACAGGGGAACACCGGGGAGCTGTTTTTT. Its protein product is CASLQQGNTGELFF. This chain uses TRBV2 with TRBJ2-2; a possible D gene is TRBD1 (6 bases). The germline V gene has CDR1 SNHLY and CDR2 FYNNEI. The CDR3 sequence is 14 residues long. V was clipped by 8 bases and J by 1 base, with 11 bases between them.

The chain recombines TRBV10-1 with TRBJ2-7; 9 positions agree with TRBD1. Unmatched junction bases numbered 1, after V lost 4 bases and J lost 6 bases. Looked up from germline, CDR1 is WNHNN and CDR2 is SYGVQD (reference sequence). The CDR3 loop spans 12 amino acids. CDR3 region: CASSATGGEQYF. DNA for the CDR3: TGCGCCAGCAGTGCGACAGGGGGCGAGCAGTACTTC.

This rearrangement joins TRBV5-1 to TRBJ2-3; D remains ambiguous. Trimming stripped 0 bases from V and 2 bases from J, with 13 bases between. The CDR3 has 16 residues. CDR1 and CDR2 from the germline V gene are SGHRS and YFSETQ. The chain's CDR3 is CASSLVVAVYTDTQYF. CDR3 bases: TGCGCCAGCAGCTTGGTAGTCGCCGTATACACAGATACGCAGTATTTT.

The CDR3 nucleotides read TGTGCCAGCAGCGTAGTACCTAGCACCGGGGAGCTGTTTTTT. Its translation is CASSVVPSTGELFF. The rearrangement joins TRBV9 to TRBJ2-2; D gene uncertain. V gave up 0 bases and J gave up 4 bases, with 7 bases separating them. Looked up from germline, CDR1 is SGDLS and CDR2 is YYNGEE. The CDR3 loop spans 14 amino acids.

The CDR3: CASRTGAKTQYF. CDR3 nucleotide sequence: TGTGCCAGCAGGACAGGGGCGAAGACCCAGTACTTC. The V gene is TRBV28, the J gene TRBJ2-5, with TRBD1 matching 8 bases. Germline V gene sequence: CDR1 MDHEN, CDR2 SYDVKM. The CDR3 spans 12 residues. J lost 6 bases, V lost 6 bases, and 3 bases had no gene match.

V is TRBV6-5 and J is TRBJ2-2; 7 nucleotides match TRBD1. V gave up 6 bases and J gave up 6 bases; unmatched junction bases: 7. The CDR3 spans 14 residues. The V gene's germline CDR1 is MNHEY and CDR2 SVGAGI. CDR3 loop: CASRGQRGSGELFF. As DNA, the CDR3 is TGTGCCAGCAGGGGACAGCGAGGGTCCGGGGAGCTGTTTTTT.

The gene calls are TRBV27 and TRBJ2-1; TRBD2 is a possible D gene (5 bases). V was cut by 1 base and J by 4 bases, with 11 bases left in between. The CDR3 spans 15 residues. Germline V gene sequence: CDR1 MNHEY, CDR2 SMNVEV (reference sequence). As DNA, the CDR3 is TGTGCCAGCAGTTTATACGGGGTATCGTACAATGAGCAGTTCTTC. This sequence encodes CASSLYGVSYNEQFF.

This clone came up a few times. V is TRBV4-3 and J is TRBJ1-2, with TRBD1 identical over 10 bases. The CDR3 has 15 residues. J gave up 11 bases and V 4 bases, and 13 bases lay outside the gene matches. From germline, CDR1 is LGHNA and CDR2 YSLEER. The CDR3 here is CASSRVWGTGVRYTF. The DNA for the CDR3 is TGCGCCAGCAGCCGTGTTTGGGGGACAGGGGTTCGGTACACCTTC.

The chain uses TRBV13 and TRBJ1-1; TRBD1 is a possible D gene (6 bases). The CDR3 is 14 residues long. V was pared by 4 bases and J by 0 bases, with 9 bases between. The V gene's germline CDR1 is PRHDT and CDR2 FYEKMQ (reference sequence). CDR3 protein: CASSSRGLNTEAFF. The CDR3 bases are TGTGCCAGCAGCTCCAGGGGCCTGAACACTGAAGCTTTCTTT. The full variable domain, its missing parts supplied by reference TRBV13 and TRBJ1-1, is AAGVIQSPRHLIKEKRETATLKCYPIPRHDTVYWYQQGPGQDPQFLISFYEKMQSDKGSIPDRFSAQQFSDYHSELNMSSLELGDSALYFCASSSRGLNTEAFFGQGTRLTVV.

This clone was counted between two and nine times. The chain recombines TRBV5-6 with TRBJ2-3, with TRBD2 matching 10 bases. V shed 3 bases and J 1 base; nucleotides not matched to a gene: 2. The germline V gene encodes CDR1 SGHDT and CDR2 YYEEEE. CDR3 length equals 15 residues. CDR3 residues: CASSSGTSGTDTQYF. In DNA, the CDR3 is TGTGCCAGCAGCTCCGGGACTAGCGGCACAGATACGCAGTATTTT.

The chain carries TRBV5-6 and TRBJ1-4, with D perhaps matching TRBD1 (6 bases). CDR1 SGHDT and CDR2 YYEEEE come from the germline V gene. V was shortened by 7 bases and J by 0 bases, with 10 bases between the two germline ends. The CDR3 contains 14 residues. CDR3 in amino acids: CASSDSATNEKLFF. Written as DNA, the CDR3 is TGTGCCAGCTCGGACAGCGCAACTAATGAAAAACTGTTTTTT.

The chain joins TRBV13 to TRBJ2-1; TRBD2 matches 11 bases. V gave up 0 bases and J gave up 7 bases; unmatched junction bases: 2. From germline, CDR1 is PRHDT and CDR2 FYEKMQ (reference sequence). CDR3 length equals 15 residues. Here the CDR3 reads CASSLGTSGKNEQFF. The CDR3 DNA is TGTGCCAGCAGCTTAGGGACTAGCGGGAAGAATGAGCAGTTCTTC.